A single TCR beta chain is shown here with its context. Antigen unknown. The data derive from a study of cytomegalovirus exposure and HLA in healthy donors. Germline V gene sequence: CDR1 SGDLS, CDR2 YYNGEE. The CDR3 has 14 amino acids. V gave up 4 bases and J gave up 8 bases, with 16 bases separating them. Separation from the roughly 700-subject first cohort characterized the roughly 120-subject validation cohort, to which the donors belonged. Study findings and constraints: Within the approximately 120 validation repertoires, first-cohort TCR clusters tended to co-occur, according to a later analysis.

Sequencing used immunoSEQ multiplex PCR; TCRdb keeps in-frame clones, though not all of them. Among about 160,000 clones listed, 65% to 90% were seen once. The chain uses TRBV9 and TRBJ2-1; tentative D call: TRBD2 (6 bases). The source material was PBMCs. The TCR sequence derives from a woman younger than 30 in good health and CMV-seronegative. CDR3 protein: CASSHEMGGDEQFF. CDR3 DNA sequence: TGTGCCAGCAGCCACGAAATGGGCGGGGATGAGCAGTTCTTC.